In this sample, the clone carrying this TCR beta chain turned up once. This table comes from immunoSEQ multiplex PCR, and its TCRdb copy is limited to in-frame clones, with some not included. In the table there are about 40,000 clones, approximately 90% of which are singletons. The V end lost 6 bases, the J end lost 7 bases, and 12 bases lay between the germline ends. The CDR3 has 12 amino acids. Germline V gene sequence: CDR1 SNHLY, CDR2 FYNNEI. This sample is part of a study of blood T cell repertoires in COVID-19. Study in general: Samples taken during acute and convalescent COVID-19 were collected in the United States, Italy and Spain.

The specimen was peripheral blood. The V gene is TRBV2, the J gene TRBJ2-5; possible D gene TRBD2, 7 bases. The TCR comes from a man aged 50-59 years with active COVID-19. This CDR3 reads CASRPGEGTQYF. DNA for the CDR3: TGTGCCAGCAGGCCAGGGGAGGGGACCCAGTACTTC. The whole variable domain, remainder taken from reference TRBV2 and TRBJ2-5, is EPEVTQTPSHQVTQMGQEVILRCVPISNHLYFYWYRQILGQKVEFLVSFYNNEISEKSEIFDDQFSVERPDGSNFTLKIRSTKLEDSAMYFCASRPGEGTQYFGPGTRLLVL.